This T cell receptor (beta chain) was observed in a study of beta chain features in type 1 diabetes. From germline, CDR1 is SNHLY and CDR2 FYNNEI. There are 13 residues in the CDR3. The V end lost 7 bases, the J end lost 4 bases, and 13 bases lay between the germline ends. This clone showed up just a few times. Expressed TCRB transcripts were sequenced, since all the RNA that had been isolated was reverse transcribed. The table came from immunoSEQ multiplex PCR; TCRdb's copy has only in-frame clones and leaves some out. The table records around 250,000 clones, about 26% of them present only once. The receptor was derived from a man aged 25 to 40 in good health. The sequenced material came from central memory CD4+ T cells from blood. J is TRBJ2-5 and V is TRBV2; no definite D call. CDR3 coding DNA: TGTGCCAGCAACGAAAGGGTTGGAGAGACCCAGTACTTC. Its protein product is CASNERVGETQYF.